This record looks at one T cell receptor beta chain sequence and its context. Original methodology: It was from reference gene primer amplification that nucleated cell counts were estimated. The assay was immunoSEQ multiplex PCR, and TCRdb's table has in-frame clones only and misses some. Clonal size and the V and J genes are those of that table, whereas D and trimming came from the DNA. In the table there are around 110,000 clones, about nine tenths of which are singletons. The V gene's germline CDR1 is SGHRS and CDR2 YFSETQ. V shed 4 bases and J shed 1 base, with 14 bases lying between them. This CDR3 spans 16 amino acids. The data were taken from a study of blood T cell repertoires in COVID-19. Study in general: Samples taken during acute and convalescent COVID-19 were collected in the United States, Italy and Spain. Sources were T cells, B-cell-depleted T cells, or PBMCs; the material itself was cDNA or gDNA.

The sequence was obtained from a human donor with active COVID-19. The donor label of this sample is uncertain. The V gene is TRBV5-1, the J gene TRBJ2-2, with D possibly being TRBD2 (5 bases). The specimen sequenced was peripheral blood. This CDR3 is CASSPNRAGNTGELFF. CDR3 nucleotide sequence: TGCGCCAGCAGCCCCAATAGGGCGGGGAACACCGGGGAGCTGTTTTTT.